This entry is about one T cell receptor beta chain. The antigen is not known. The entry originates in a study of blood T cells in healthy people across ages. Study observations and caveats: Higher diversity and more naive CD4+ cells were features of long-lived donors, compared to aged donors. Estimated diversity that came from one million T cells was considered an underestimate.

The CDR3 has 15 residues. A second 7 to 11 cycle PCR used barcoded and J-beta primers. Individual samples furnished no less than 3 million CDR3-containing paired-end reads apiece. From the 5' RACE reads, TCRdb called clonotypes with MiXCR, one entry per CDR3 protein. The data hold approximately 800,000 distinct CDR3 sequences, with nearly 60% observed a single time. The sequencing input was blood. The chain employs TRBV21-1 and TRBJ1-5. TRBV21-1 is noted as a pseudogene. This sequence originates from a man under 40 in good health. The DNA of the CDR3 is TGTGCCAGCAGCAAAGCCGAAAGGGAAAACCAGCCCCAGCATTTT. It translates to CASSKAERENQPQHF.